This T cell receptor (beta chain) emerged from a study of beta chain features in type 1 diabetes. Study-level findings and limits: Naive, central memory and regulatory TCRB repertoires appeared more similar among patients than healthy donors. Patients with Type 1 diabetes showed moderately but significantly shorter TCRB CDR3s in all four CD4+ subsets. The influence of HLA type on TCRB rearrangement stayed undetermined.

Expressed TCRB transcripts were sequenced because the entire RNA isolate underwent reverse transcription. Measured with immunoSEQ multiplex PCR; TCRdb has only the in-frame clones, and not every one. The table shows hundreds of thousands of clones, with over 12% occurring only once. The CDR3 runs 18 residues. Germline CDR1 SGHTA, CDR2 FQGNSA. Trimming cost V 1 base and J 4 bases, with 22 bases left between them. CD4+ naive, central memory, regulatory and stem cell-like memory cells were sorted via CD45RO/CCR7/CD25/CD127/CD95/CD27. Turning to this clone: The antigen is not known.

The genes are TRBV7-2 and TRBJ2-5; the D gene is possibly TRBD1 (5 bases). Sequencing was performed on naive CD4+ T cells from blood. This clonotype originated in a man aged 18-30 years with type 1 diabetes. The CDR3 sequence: CASSLVIRGSAGIETQYF. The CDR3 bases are TGTGCCAGCAGCTTAGTGATAAGGGGTTCGGCAGGGATAGAGACCCAGTACTTC.